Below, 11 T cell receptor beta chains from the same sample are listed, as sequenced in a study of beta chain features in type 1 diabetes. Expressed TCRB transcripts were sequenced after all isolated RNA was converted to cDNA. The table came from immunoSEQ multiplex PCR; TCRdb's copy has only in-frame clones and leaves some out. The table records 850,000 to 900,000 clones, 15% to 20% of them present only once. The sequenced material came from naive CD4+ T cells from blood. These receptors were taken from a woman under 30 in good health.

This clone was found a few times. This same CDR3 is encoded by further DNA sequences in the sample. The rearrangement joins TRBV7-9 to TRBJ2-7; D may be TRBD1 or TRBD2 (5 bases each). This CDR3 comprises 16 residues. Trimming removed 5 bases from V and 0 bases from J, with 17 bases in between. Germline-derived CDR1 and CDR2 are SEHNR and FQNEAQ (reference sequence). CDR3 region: CASSRGALKSSYEQYF. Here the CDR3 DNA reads TGTGCCAGCAGCAGAGGGGCCCTCAAGAGCTCCTACGAGCAGTACTTC.

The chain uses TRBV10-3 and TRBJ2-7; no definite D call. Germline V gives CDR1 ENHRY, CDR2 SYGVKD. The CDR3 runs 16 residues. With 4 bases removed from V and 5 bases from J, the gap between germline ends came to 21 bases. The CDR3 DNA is TGTGCCATCAGTGCAGGACGTGCTGACATTGGCGACGAGCAGTACTTC. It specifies CAISAGRADIGDEQYF.

The CDR3 nucleotides are TGCGCCAGCAGCCAACGCCAAAGAAGGGGGATGACAGAGACCCAGTACTTC. Its protein is CASSQRQRRGMTETQYF. The gene calls are TRBV4-1 and TRBJ2-5; D perhaps matches TRBD1 (6 bases). Trimming shortened V by 2 bases and J by 4 bases, and 20 bases separated the two germline ends. This CDR3 comprises 17 residues. The germline V gene encodes CDR1 MGHRA and CDR2 YSYEKL.

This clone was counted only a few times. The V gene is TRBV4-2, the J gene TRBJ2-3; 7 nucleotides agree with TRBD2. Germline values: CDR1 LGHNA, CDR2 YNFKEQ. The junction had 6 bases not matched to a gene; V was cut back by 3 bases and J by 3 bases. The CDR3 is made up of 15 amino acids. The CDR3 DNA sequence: TGTGCCAGCAGCCACGCGGGAGAGGGTACAGATACGCAGTATTTT. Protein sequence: CASSHAGEGTDTQYF.

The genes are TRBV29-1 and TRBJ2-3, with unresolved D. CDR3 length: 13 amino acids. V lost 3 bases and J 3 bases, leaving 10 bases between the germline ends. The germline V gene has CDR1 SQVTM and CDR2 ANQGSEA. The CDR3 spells CSVESRTTDTQYF. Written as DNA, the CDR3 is TGCAGCGTTGAGTCCCGAACAACAGATACGCAGTATTTT.

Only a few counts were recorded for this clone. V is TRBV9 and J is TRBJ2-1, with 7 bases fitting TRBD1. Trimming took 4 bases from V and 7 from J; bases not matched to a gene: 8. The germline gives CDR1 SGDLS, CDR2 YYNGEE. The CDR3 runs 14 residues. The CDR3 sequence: CASSPPPTGNEQFF. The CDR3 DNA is TGTGCCAGCAGCCCCCCCCCGACAGGGAATGAGCAGTTCTTC.

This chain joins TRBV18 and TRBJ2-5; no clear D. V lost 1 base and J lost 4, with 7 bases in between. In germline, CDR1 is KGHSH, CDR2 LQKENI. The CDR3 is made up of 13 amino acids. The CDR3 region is CASSPRLGETQYF. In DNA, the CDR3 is TGTGCCAGCTCACCACGACTGGGAGAGACCCAGTACTTC. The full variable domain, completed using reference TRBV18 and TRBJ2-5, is NAGVMQNPRHLVRRRGQEARLRCSPMKGHSHVYWYRQLPEEGLKFMVYLQKENIIDESGMPKERFSAEFPKEGPSILRIQQVVRGDSAAYFCASSPRLGETQYFGPGTRLLVL.

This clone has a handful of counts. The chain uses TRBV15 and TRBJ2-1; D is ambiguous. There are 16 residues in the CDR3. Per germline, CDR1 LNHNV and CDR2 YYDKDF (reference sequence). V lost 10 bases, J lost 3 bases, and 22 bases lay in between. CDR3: CANRGLTMSGYNEQFF. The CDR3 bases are TGTGCCAACAGAGGTCTAACGATGTCAGGCTACAATGAGCAGTTCTTC.

The CDR3 protein is CASSQTTVGNTIYF. In nucleotides, the CDR3 is TGTGCCAGCAGCCAAACGACAGTGGGAAACACCATATATTTT. The chain links TRBV11-2 to TRBJ1-3, with D tentatively TRBD1 (5 bases). V lost 5 bases and J lost 4, with 12 bases in between. The CDR3 spans 14 residues. Germline V lookup: CDR1 SGHAT, CDR2 FQNNGV.

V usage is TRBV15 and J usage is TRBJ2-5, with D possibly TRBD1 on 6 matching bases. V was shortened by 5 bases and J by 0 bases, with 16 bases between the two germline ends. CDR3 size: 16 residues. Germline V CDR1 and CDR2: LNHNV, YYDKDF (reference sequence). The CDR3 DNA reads TGTGCCACCAGCCACCGGGACAACACATACCAAGAGACCCAGTACTTC. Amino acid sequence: CATSHRDNTYQETQYF.

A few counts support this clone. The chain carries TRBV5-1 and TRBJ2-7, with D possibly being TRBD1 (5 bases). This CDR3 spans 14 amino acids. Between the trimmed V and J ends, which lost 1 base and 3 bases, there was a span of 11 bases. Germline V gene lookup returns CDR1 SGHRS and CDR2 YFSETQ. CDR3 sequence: CASSLSGKDYEQYF. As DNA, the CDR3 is TGCGCCAGCAGCTTGTCAGGGAAAGACTACGAGCAGTACTTC. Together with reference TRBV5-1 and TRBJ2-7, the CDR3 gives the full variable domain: KAGVTQTPRYLIKTRGQQVTLSCSPISGHRSVSWYQQTPGQGLQFLFEYFSETQRNKGNFPGRFSGRQFSNSRSEMNVSTLELGDSALYLCASSLSGKDYEQYFGPGTRLTVT.